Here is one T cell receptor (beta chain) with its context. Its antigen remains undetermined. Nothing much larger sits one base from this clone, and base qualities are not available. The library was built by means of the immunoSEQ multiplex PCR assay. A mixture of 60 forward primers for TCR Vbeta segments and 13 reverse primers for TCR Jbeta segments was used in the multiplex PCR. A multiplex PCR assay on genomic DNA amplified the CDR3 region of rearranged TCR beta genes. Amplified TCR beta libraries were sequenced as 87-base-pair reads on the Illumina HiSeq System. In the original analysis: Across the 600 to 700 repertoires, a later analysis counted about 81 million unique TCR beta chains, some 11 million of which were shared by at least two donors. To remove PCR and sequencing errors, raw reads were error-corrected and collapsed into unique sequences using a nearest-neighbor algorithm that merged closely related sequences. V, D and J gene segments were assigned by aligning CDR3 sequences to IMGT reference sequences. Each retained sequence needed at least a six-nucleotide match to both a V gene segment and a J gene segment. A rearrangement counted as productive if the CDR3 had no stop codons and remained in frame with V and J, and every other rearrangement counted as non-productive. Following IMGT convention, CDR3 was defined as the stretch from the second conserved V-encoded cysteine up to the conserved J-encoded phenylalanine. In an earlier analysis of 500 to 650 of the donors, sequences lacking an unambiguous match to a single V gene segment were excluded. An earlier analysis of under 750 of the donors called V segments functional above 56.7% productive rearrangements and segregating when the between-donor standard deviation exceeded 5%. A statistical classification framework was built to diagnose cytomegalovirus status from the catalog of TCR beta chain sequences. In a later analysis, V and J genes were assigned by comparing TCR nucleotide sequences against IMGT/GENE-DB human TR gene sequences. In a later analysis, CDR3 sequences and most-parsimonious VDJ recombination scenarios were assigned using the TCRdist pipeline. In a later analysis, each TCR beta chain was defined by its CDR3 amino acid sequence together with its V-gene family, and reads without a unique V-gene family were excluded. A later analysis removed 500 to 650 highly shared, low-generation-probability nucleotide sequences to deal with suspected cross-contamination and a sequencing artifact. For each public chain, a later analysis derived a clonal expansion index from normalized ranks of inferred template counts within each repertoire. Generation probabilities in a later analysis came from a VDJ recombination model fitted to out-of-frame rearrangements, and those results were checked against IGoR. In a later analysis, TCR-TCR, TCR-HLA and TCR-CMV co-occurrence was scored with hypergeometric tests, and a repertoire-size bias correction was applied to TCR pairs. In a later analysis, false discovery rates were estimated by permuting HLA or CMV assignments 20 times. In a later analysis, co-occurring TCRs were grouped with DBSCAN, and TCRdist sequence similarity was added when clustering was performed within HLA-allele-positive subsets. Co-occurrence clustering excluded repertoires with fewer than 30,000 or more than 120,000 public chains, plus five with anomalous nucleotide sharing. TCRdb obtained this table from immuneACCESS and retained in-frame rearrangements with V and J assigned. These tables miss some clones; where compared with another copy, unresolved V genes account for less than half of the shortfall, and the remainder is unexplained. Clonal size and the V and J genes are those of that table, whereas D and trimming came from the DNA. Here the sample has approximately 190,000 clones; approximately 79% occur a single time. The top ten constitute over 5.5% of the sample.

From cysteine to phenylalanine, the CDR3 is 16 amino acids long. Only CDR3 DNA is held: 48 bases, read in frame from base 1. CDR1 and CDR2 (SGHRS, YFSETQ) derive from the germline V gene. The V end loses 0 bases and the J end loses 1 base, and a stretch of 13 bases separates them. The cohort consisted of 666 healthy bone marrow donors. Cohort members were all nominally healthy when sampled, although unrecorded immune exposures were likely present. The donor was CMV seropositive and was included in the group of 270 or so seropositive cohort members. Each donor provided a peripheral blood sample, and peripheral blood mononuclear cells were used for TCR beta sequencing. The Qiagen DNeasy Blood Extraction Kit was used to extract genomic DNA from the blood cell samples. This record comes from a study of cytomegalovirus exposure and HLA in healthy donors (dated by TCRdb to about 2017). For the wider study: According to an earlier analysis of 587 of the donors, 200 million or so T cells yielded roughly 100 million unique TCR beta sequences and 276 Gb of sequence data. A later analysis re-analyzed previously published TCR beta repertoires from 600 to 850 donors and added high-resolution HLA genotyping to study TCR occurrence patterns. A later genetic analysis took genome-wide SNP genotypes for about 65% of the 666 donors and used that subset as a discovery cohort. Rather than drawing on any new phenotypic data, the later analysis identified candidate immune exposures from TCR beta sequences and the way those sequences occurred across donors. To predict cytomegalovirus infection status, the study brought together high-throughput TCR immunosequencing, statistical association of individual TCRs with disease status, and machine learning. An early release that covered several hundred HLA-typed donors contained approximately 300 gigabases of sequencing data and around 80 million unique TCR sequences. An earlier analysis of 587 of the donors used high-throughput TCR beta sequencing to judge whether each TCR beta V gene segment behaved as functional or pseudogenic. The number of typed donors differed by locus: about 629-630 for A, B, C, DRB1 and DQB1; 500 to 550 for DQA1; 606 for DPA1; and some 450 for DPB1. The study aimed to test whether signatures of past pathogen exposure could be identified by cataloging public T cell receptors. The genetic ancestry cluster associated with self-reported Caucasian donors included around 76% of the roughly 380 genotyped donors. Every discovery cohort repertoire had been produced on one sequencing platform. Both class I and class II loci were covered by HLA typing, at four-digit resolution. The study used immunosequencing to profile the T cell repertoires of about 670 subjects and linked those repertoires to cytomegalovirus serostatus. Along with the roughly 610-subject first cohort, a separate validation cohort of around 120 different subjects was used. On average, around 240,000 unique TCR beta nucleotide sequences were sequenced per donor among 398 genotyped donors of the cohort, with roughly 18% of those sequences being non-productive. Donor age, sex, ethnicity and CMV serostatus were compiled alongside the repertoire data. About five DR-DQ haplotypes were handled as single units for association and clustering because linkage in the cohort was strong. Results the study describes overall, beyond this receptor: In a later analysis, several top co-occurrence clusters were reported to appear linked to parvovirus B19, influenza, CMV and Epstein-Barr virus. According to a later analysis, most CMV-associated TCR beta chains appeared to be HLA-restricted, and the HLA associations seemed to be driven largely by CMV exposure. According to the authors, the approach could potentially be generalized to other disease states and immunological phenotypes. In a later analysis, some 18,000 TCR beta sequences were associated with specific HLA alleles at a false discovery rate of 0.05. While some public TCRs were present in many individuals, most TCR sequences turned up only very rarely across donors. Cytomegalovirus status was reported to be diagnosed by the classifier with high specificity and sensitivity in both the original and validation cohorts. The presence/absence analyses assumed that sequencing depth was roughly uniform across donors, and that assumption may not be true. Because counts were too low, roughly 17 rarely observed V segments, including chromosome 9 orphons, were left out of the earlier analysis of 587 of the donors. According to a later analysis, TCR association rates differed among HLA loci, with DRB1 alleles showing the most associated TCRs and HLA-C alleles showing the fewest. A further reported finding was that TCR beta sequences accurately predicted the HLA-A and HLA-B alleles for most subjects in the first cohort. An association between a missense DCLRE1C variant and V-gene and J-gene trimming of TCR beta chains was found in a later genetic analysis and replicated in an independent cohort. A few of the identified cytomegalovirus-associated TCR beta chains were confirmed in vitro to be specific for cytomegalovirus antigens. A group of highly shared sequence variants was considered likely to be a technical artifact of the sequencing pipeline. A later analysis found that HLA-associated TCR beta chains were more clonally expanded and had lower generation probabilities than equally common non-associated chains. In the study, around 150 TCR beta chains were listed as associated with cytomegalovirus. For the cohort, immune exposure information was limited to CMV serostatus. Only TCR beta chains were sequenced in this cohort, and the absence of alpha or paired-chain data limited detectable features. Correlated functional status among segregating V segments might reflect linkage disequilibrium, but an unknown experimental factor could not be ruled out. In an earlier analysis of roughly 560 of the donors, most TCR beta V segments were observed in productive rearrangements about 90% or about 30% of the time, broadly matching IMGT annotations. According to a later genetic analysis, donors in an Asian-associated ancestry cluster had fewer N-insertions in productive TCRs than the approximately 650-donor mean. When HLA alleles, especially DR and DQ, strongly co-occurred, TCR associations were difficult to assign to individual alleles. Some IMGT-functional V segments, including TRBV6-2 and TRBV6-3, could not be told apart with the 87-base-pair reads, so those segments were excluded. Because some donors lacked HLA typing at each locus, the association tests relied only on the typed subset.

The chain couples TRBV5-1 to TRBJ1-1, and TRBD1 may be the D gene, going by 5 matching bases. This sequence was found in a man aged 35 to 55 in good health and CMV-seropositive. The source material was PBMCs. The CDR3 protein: CASSLVQQGGNTEAFF. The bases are TGCGCCAGCAGCTTGGTGCAGCAGGGAGGGAACACTGAAGCTTTCTTT.